Listed below are T cell receptor beta chains from one sample, sequenced in a study of T cells in Graves' hyperthyroidism and ophthalmopathy. TCRdb re-analysed the multiplex PCR reads in MiXCR, keeping a single row per CDR3 protein. The sample yields more than 500,000 distinct CDR3 sequences, about 15% seen once. Sequencing used blood. The origin of the receptors is a woman aged 25 to 39 with Graves' ophthalmopathy. Both conserved end residues are part of each CDR3. D genes are given only for firm matches. Not every row has a clone size; where given, it reads once, few, many or a size class.

>.|TRBV20-1|TRBJ1-1|12|.
CSAFGADTEAFF
TGCAGTGCTTTCGGGGCGGACACTGAAGCTTTCTTT
>few|TRBV6-1|TRBJ2-1|15|TRBD2
CASSELAGSYNEQFF
TGTGCCAGCAGTGAACTAGCGGGATCCTACAATGAGCAGTTCTTC
>few|TRBV6-2/TRBV6-3|TRBJ1-2|14|.
CASKTVPTNYGYTF
TGTGCCAGCAAAACAGTACCGACTAACTATGGCTACACCTTC
>many|TRBV30|TRBJ2-3|15|.
CAWSSPGGRTDTQYF
TGTGCCTGGAGTTCACCAGGTGGGAGAACAGATACGCAGTATTTT
>.|TRBV5-6|TRBJ2-3|13|.
CASSLLVTHTQYF
TGTGCCAGCAGCTTGCTAGTTACGCATACGCAGTATTTT
>many|TRBV20-1|TRBJ2-1|9|.
CSGTEDQFF
TGCAGTGGGACAGAGGATCAGTTCTTC
>once|TRBV6-1|TRBJ2-7|18|TRBD1
CASSLGTGGLMGSYEQYF
TGTGCCAGCAGCCTCGGGACAGGGGGCCTAATGGGCTCCTACGAGCAGTACTTC
>many|TRBV7-2|TRBJ2-7|15|TRBD1
CASSFGGTGVGEQYF
TGTGCCAGCAGCTTCGGAGGGACAGGGGTAGGCGAGCAGTACTTC
>many|TRBV7-9|TRBJ2-1|19|TRBD2
CASSLARTSGSLAGNEQFF
TGTGCCAGCAGCTTAGCGCGGACTAGCGGGAGCCTTGCGGGCAATGAGCAGTTCTTC
>.|TRBV3-1|TRBJ1-4|17|.
CASSPETGLATNDKLFF
TGTGCCAGCAGCCCCGAGACAGGACTTGCAACTAATGATAAGCTGTTTTTT
>many|TRBV20-1|TRBJ2-7|13|TRBD2
CSASTGGMYEQYF
TGCAGTGCTAGTACGGGAGGAATGTACGAGCAGTACTTC
>few|TRBV28|TRBJ2-1|13|.
CASSLYSRNEQFF
TGTGCCAGCAGTTTATATTCTAGAAATGAGCAGTTCTTC
>many|TRBV5-1|TRBJ2-7|18|TRBD2
CASSLGGLAGVMFSEQYF
TGCGCCAGCAGCTTGGGGGGACTAGCGGGAGTCATGTTTAGCGAGCAGTACTTC
>few|TRBV19|TRBJ1-4|15|.
CASSPLANTNEKLFF
TGTGCCAGTAGTCCCCTGGCGAACACTAATGAAAAACTGTTTTTT
>.|TRBV27|TRBJ2-7|14|TRBD2
CASSFFAGAYEQYF
TGTGCCAGCAGTTTTTTTGCGGGGGCCTACGAGCAGTACTTC
>many|TRBV12-3/TRBV12-4|TRBJ2-1|15|TRBD1
CASSPQTGVMDEQFF
TGTGCCAGCAGTCCCCAAACAGGGGTCATGGATGAGCAGTTCTTC
>many|TRBV6-1|TRBJ2-2|15|.
CASRALTGNTGELFF
TGTGCCAGCAGAGCTCTGACAGGGAACACCGGGGAGCTGTTTTTT
>many|TRBV7-2|TRBJ1-1|15|.
CASSPREAMNTEAFF
TGTGCCAGCAGCCCTCGGGAGGCCATGAACACTGAAGCTTTCTTT
>.|TRBV5-1|TRBJ1-6|16|TRBD1
CASSLAVDRVNSPLHF
TGCGCCAGCAGCTTGGCAGTCGACAGGGTGAATTCACCCCTCCACTTT
>.|TRBV5-1|TRBJ2-2|15|.
CASSLARVGTGELFF
TGCGCCAGCAGCTTGGCACGGGTTGGAACCGGGGAGCTGTTTTTT
>many|TRBV28|TRBJ1-2|13|.
CASSSRTAYGYTF
TGTGCCAGCAGTTCGCGGACAGCCTATGGCTACACCTTC
>many|TRBV19|TRBJ2-2|15|TRBD1
CASGQGSSYTGELFF
TGTGCCAGCGGACAGGGTTCGTCTTACACCGGGGAGCTGTTTTTT
>many|TRBV11-2|TRBJ2-3|12|.
CASSLLRDTQYF
TGCGCCAGCAGCTTGTTGAGGGATACGCAGTATTTT
>many|TRBV3-1|TRBJ1-4|14|.
CASSPRDIHEKLFF
TGTGCCAGCAGCCCCCGGGACATACATGAAAAACTGTTTTTT
>few|TRBV4-2|TRBJ1-2|17|.
CASSQDSPSPPNYGYTF
TGTGCCAGCAGCCAAGATTCCCCCAGTCCTCCAAACTATGGCTACACCTTC
>many|TRBV20-1|TRBJ2-5|13|.
CSAPRDPRETQYF
TGCAGTGCTCCCCGGGACCCGAGGGAGACCCAGTACTTC
>many|TRBV3-1|TRBJ2-1|16|TRBD2
CASSQDRLAGGDEQFF
TGTGCCAGCAGCCAAGATCGGTTAGCGGGAGGCGATGAGCAGTTCTTC
>many|TRBV28|TRBJ2-1|12|.
CASSQTSPEQFF
TGTGCCAGCAGTCAGACGTCCCCGGAGCAGTTCTTC
>.|TRBV5-1|TRBJ2-3|14|TRBD2
CASSGGESTDTQYF
TGCGCCAGCAGCGGGGGGGAGAGCACAGATACGCAGTATTTT
>.|TRBV28|TRBJ2-7|11|.
CASKLSGEQYF
TGTGCCAGCAAACTAAGTGGGGAGCAGTACTTC
>many|TRBV7-9|TRBJ2-1|14|.
CASREGAVDNEQFF
TGTGCCAGCAGGGAGGGGGCCGTTGACAATGAGCAGTTCTTC
>few|TRBV5-1|TRBJ2-1|15|.
CASSQLEARGEEQFF
TGCGCCAGCAGCCAGCTCGAGGCACGGGGTGAGGAGCAGTTCTTC
>few|TRBV7-2|TRBJ2-3|16|TRBD2
CASSLGPGLPTDTQYF
TGTGCCAGCAGCTTAGGTCCGGGACTACCCACAGATACGCAGTATTTT
>few|TRBV5-1|TRBJ2-3|20|TRBD2
CASSLALTSGRARSTDTQYF
TGCGCCAGCAGCTTGGCTCTAACTAGCGGGAGGGCCAGGAGCACAGATACGCAGTATTTT
>many|TRBV10-3|TRBJ2-7|13|TRBD2
CASGLAGSYEQYF
TGTGCCTCCGGTCTAGCGGGGTCCTACGAGCAGTACTTC
>few|TRBV6-2/TRBV6-3|TRBJ2-7|13|TRBD1
CASGQGVRYEQYF
TGTGCCAGTGGACAGGGCGTTCGCTACGAGCAGTACTTC
>.|TRBV6-1|TRBJ2-1|15|TRBD1
CASRPDRSSYNEQFF
TGTGCCAGCAGACCGGACAGGAGCTCCTACAATGAGCAGTTCTTC
>many|TRBV11-2|TRBJ1-1|16|.
CASSLEPQGVNTEAFF
TGTGCCAGCAGCTTAGAACCCCAGGGCGTGAACACTGAAGCTTTCTTT
>.|TRBV30|TRBJ2-1|16|.
CAWSVGRHHSYNEQFF
TGTGCCTGGAGTGTAGGTCGGCACCACTCCTACAATGAGCAGTTCTTC
>many|TRBV29-1|TRBJ2-1|16|.
CSVEKGGGSSYNEQFF
TGCAGCGTTGAGAAAGGAGGGGGATCCTCCTACAATGAGCAGTTCTTC
>many|TRBV12-3/TRBV12-4|TRBJ1-2|14|.
CASRPLQGRHGYTF
TGTGCCAGCAGACCCTTACAGGGACGGCATGGCTACACCTTC
>many|TRBV11-2|TRBJ2-1|14|.
CASSHRESYNEQFF
TGTGCCAGCAGCCATCGGGAGTCTTACAATGAGCAGTTCTTC
>many|TRBV12-3/TRBV12-4|TRBJ1-4|16|.
CASFSGMRDGNEKLFF
TGTGCCAGCTTTTCGGGCATGAGGGATGGGAATGAAAAACTGTTTTTT
>few|TRBV18|TRBJ2-4|19|TRBD2
CASSTVVTSGSGAKNIQYF
TGTGCCAGCTCGACAGTCGTGACTAGCGGGAGCGGAGCCAAAAACATTCAGTACTTC